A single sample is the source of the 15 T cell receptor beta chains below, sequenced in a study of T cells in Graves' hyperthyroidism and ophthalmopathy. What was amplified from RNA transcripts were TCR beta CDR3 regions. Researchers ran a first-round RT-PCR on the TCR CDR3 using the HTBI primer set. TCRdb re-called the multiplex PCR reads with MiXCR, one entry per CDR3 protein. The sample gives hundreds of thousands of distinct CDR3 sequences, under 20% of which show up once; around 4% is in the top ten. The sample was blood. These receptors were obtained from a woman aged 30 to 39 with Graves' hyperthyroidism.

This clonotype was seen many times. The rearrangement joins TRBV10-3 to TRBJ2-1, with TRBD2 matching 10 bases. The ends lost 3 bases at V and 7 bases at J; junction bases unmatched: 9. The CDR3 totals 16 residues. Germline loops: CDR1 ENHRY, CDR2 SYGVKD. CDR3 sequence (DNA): TGTGCCATCAGTGAAAGGCTAGCGGGAGTCGGGAATGAGCAGTTCTTC. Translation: CAISERLAGVGNEQFF.

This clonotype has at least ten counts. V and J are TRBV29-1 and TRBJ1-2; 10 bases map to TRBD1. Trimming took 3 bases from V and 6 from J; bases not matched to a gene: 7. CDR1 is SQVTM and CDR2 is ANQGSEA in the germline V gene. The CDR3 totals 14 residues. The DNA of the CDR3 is TGCAGCGTTGACCCGGGACAGGGGACAAATGGCTACACCTTC. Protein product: CSVDPGQGTNGYTF.

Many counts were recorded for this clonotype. The CDR3 region is CASSRGYMNTEAFF. The CDR3 DNA sequence: TGTGCCAGCAGCAGGGGATACATGAACACTGAAGCTTTCTTT. The chain has TRBV3-1 and TRBJ1-1; possible D gene TRBD1, 5 bases. Germline lookup yields CDR1 LGHDT and CDR2 YNNKEL (reference sequence). The V gene lost 5 bases and the J gene lost 0 bases, with 10 bases spanning the gap. The CDR3 is 14 residues long.

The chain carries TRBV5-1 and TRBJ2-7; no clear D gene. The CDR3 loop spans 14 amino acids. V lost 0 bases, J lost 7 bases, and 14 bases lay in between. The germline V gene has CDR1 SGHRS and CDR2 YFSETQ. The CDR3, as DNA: TGCGCCAGCAGCTTGGGTAGCATTTGGAAGGAGCAGTACTTC. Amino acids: CASSLGSIWKEQYF.

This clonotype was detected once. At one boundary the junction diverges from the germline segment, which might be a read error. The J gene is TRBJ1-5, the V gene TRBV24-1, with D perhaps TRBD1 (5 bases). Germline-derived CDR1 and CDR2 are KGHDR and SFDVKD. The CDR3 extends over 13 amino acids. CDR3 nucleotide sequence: TGTGCCACCAGTGAGTCCGGGACTCAGACCCAGCATTTT. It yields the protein CATSESGTQTQHF.

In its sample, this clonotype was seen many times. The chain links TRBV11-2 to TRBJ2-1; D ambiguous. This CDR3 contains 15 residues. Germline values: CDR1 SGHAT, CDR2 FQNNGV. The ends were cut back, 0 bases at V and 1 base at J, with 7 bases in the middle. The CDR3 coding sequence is TGTGCCAGCAGCTTAGATCTGGGTTCCTACAATGAGCAGTTCTTC. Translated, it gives CASSLDLGSYNEQFF.

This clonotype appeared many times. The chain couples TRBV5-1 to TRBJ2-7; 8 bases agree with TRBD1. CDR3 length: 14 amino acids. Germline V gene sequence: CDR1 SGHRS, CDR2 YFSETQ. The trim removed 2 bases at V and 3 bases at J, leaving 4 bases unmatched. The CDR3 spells CASSFTGGDYEQYF. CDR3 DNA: TGCGCCAGCAGCTTTACAGGGGGAGACTACGAGCAGTACTTC.

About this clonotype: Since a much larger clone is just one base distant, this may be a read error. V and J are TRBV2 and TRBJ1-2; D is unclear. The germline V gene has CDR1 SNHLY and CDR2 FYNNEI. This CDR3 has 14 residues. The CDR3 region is CAGSVTEGSYGYTF. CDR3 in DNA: TGTGCCGGCAGTGTCACTGAGGGTTCCTATGGCTACACCTTC.

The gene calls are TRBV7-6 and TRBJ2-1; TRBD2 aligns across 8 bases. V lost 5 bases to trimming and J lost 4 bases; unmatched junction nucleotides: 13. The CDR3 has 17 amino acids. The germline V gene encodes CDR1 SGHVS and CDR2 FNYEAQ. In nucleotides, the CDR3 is TGTGCCAGCAGCCCGAGCGGGAGTGGGGGTGGTTACAATGAGCAGTTCTTC. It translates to CASSPSGSGGGYNEQFF.

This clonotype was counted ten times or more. In DNA form, the CDR3 reads TGCAGTGTCTTTCAGGGAAATAGCAATCAGCCCCAGCATTTT. Residues: CSVFQGNSNQPQHF. The J gene is TRBJ1-5, the V gene TRBV20-1, with TRBD1 as a possible D gene (5 bases). The germline CDR1 and CDR2 sequences are DFQATT and SNEGSKA (reference sequence). V shed 7 bases and J shed 0 bases, with 13 bases lying between them. There are 14 residues in the CDR3.

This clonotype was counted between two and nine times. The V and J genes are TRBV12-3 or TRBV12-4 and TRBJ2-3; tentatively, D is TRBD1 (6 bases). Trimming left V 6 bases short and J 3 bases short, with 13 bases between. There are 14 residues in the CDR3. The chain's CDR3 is CASSRTVLTDTQYF. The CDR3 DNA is TGTGCCAGCAGCAGGACAGTCCTGACAGATACGCAGTATTTT.

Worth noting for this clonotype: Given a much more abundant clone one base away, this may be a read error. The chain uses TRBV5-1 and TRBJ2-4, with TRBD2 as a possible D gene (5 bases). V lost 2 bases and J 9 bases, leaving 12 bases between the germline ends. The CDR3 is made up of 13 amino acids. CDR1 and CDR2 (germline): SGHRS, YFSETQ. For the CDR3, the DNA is TGCGCCAGCAGCTTAGGACTCGAAAGCATTCAGTACTTC. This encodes CASSLGLESIQYF.

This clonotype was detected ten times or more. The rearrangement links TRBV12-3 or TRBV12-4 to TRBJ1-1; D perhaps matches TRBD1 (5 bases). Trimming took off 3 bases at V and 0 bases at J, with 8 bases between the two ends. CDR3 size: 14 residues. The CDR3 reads CASSFWGMNTEAFF. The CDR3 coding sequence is TGTGCCAGCAGTTTCTGGGGGATGAACACTGAAGCTTTCTTT.

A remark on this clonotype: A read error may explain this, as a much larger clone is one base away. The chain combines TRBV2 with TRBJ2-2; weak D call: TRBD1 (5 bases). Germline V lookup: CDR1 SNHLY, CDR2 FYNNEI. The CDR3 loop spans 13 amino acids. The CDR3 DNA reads TGTGCCAGCAGCAGGTGGGGCACCGAGGAGCTGTTTTTT. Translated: CASSRWGTEELFF.

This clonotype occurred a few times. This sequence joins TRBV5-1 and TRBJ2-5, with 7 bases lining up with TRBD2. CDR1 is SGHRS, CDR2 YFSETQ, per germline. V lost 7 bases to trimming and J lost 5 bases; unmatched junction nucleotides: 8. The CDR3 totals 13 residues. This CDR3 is CASGGGGGETQYF. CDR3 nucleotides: TGCGCCAGCGGTGGCGGGGGAGGTGAGACCCAGTACTTC.